The entry below gives a single TCR beta chain sequence along with its context. This CDR3 contains 16 residues. Germline CDR1 reads SGHRS; CDR2 reads YFSETQ. V shed 1 base, J shed 3 bases, and the junction held 6 bases outside the gene matches. TCRdb keeps only in-frame clones here, not all; method: immunoSEQ multiplex PCR. The data hold 250,000 to 300,000 clones, with about 89% observed a single time. This sample stems from a study of blood T cell repertoires in COVID-19. The receptor's source is a man between 40 and 49 years old with acute or convalescent COVID-19. The chain joins TRBV5-1 to TRBJ2-2, with TRBD1 matching 7 bases. Sequencing was carried out using peripheral blood. The chain's CDR3 is CASSLLRQGDTGELFF. The CDR3 region has the DNA TGCGCCAGCAGCTTGTTGCGGCAGGGGGACACCGGGGAGCTGTTTTTT.